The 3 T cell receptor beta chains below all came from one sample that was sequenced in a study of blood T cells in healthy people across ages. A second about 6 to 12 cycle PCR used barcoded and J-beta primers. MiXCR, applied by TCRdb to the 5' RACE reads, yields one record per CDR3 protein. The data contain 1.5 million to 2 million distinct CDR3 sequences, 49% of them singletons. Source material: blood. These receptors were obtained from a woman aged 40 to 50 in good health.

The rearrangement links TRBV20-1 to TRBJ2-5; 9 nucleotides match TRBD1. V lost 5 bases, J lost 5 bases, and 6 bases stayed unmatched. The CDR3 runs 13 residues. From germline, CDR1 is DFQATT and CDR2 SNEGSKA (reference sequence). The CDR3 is CSAYRGQRETQYF. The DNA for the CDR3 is TGCAGTGCTTACAGGGGGCAACGGGAGACCCAGTACTTC.

This CDR3 is CASSEYGRSYNSPLHF. For the CDR3, the DNA is TGTGCCAGCAGTGAATATGGGAGGTCCTATAATTCACCCCTCCACTTT. J is TRBJ1-6 and V is TRBV25-1; D is ambiguous. V was shortened by 0 bases and J by 1 base, with 7 bases between the two germline ends. There are 16 residues in the CDR3. CDR1 is MGHDK and CDR2 is SYGVNS in the germline V gene.

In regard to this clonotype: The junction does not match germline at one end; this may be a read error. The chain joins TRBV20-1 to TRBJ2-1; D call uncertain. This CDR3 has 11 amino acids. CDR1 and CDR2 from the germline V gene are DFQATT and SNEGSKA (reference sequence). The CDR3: CSASFYNVQFF. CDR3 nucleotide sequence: TGCAGTGCTAGTTTCTACAATGTGCAGTTCTTC.